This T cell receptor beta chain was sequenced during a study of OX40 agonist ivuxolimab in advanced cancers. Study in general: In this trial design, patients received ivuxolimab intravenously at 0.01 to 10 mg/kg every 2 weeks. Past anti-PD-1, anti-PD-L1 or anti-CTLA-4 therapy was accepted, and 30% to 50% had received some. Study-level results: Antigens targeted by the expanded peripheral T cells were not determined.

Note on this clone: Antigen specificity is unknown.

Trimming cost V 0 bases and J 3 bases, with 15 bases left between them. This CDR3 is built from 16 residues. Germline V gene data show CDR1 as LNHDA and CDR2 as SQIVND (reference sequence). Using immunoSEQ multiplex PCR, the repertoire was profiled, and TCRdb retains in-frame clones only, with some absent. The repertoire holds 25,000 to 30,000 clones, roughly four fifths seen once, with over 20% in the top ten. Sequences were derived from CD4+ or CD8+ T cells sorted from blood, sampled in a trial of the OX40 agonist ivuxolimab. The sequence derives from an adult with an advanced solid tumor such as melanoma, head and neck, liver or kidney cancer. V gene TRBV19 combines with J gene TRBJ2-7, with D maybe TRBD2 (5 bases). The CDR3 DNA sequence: TGTGCCAGTAGTATAGATAACCTAGCAGGCTTCTACGAGCAGTACTTC. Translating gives CASSIDNLAGFYEQYF.